The entry below gives a single TCR beta chain sequence along with its context. Its antigen is still unknown. Profiled with immunoSEQ multiplex PCR; TCRdb holds only in-frame clones, not every one. The table shows some 110,000 clones, with about nine tenths occurring only once. The data derive from a study of CD4+ T cells in melanoma. Study results and caveats: Neoantigen-specific CD4+ T cells in melanoma reportedly had diverse differentiation states.

Between the trimmed V and J ends, which lost 1 base and 5 bases, there was a span of 6 bases. Germline CDR1 and CDR2: SGHNT and YYREEE (reference sequence). The CDR3 covers 12 residues. The chain uses TRBV5-4 and TRBJ2-5; D is unresolved. The clonotype originates from a human donor with melanoma. The specimen was peripheral blood. The CDR3 nucleotides are TGTGCCAGCAGCTTGTTTCCGGAGACCCAGTACTTC. Translating gives CASSLFPETQYF.